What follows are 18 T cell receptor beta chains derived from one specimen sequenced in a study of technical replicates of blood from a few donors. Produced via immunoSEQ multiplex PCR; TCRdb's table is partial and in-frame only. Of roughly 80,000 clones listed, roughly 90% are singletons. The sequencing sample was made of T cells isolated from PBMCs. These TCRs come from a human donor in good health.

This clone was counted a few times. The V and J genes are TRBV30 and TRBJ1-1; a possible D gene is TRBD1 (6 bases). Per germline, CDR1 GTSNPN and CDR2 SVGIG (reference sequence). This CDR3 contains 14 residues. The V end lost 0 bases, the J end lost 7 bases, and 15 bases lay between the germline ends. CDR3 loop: CAWSVRGIQGEAFF. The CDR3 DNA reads TGTGCCTGGAGTGTAAGGGGAATACAGGGTGAAGCTTTCTTT.

The DNA for the CDR3 is TGTGCCAGCAGCCACGCCCGGGGACAGGTCCACCAAGAGACCCAGTACTTC. Protein sequence: CASSHARGQVHQETQYF. The chain combines TRBV11-3 with TRBJ2-5; 8 bases line up with TRBD1. Germline V gene sequence: CDR1 SGHNT, CDR2 YENEEA. This CDR3 has 17 residues. V was pared by 5 bases and J by 0 bases, with 11 bases of the junction left unmatched.

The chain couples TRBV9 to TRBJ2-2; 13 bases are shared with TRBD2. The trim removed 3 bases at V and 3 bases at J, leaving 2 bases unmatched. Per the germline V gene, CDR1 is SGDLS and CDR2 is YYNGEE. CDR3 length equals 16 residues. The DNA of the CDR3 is TGTGCCAGCAGCGCGACTAGCGGGAGGTACACCGGGGAGCTGTTTTTT. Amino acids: CASSATSGRYTGELFF.

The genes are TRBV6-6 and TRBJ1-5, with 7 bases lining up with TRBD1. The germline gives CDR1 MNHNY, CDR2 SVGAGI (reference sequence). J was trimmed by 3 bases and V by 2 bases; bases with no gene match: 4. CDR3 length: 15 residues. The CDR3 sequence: CASSYGTDYNQPQHF. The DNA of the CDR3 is TGTGCCAGCAGTTACGGGACAGATTACAATCAGCCCCAGCATTTT.

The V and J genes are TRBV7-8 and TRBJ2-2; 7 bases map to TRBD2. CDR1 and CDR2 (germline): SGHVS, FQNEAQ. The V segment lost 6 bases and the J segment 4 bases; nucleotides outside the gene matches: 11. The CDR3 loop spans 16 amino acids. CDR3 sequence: CASSSGSGTGTGELFF. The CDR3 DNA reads TGTGCCAGCAGTTCAGGAAGCGGGACGGGCACCGGGGAGCTGTTTTTT.

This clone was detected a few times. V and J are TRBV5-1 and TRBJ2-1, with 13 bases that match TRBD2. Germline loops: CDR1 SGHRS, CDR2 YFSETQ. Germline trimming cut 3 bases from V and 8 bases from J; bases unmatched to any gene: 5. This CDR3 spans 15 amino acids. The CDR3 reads CASSWTSGSIYEQFF. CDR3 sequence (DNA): TGCGCCAGCAGCTGGACTAGCGGGAGTATCTATGAGCAGTTCTTC.

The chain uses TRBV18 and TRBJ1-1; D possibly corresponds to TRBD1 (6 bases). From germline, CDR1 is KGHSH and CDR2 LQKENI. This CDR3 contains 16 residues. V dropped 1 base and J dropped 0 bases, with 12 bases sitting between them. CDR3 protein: CASSPLGGGMNTEAFF. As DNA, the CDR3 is TGTGCCAGCTCACCACTAGGGGGGGGAATGAACACTGAAGCTTTCTTT.

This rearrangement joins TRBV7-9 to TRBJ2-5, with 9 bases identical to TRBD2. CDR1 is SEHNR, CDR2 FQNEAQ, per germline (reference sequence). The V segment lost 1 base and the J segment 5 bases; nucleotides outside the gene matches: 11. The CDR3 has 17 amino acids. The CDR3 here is CASSLDAAGGPGETQYF. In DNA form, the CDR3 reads TGTGCCAGCAGCTTAGATGCGGCGGGAGGGCCCGGGGAGACCCAGTACTTC.

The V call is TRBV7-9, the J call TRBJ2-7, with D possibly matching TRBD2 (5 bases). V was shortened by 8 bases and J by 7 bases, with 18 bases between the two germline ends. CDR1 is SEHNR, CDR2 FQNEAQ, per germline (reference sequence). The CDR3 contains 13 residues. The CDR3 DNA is TGTGCCAGCGGATCCGAGACTATGGGGGAGCAGTACTTC. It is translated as CASGSETMGEQYF.

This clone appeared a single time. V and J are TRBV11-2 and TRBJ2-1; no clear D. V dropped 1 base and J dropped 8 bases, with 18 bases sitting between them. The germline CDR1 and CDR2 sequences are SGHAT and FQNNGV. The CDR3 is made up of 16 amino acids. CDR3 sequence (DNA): TGTGCCAGCAGCTTAGTGCCACTCAGCGCGTACGATGAGCAGTTCTTC. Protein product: CASSLVPLSAYDEQFF.

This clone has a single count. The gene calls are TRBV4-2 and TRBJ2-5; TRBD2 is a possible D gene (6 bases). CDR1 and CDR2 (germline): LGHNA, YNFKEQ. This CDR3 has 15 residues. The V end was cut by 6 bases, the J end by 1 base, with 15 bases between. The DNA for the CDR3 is TGTGCCAGCAGTGCCCGGGGTAGCGGCCAAGAGACCCAGTACTTC. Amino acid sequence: CASSARGSGQETQYF.

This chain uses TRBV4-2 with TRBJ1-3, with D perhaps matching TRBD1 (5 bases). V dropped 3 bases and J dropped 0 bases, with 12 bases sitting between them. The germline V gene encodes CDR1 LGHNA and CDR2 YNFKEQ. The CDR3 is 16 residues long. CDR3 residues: CASSHLTANSGNTIYF. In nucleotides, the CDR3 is TGTGCCAGCAGCCACTTGACAGCGAACTCTGGAAACACCATATATTTT.

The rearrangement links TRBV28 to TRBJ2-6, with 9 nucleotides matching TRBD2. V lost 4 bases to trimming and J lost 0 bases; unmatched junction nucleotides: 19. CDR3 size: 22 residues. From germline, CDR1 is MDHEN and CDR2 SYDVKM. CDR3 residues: CASSSETPGESGRPSGANVLTF. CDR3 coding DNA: TGTGCCAGCAGTTCCGAAACCCCAGGGGAAAGCGGGAGGCCCTCTGGGGCCAACGTCCTGACTTTC.

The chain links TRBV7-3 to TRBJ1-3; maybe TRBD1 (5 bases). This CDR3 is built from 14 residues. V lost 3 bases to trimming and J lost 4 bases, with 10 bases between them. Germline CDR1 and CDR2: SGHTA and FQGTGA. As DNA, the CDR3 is TGTGCCAGCAGCTTTGGGGCGGCCGGAAACACCATATATTTT. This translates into CASSFGAAGNTIYF.

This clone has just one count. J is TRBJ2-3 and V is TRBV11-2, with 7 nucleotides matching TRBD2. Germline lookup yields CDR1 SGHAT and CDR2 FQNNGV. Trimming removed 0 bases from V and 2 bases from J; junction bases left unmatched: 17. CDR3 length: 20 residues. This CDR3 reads CASSLDLTQGLAALTDTQYF. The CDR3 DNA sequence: TGTGCCAGCAGCTTAGATCTAACGCAAGGGCTAGCGGCCCTCACAGATACGCAGTATTTT.

The CDR3 region has the DNA TGTGCCAGCAGTTTATTCCGGACAGACTACGAGCAGTACTTC. It translates to CASSLFRTDYEQYF. The chain links TRBV28 to TRBJ2-7; tentative D call: TRBD1 (6 bases). CDR1 is MDHEN, CDR2 SYDVKM, per germline. V gave up 1 base and J gave up 3 bases, with 10 bases separating them. The CDR3 length is 14 residues.

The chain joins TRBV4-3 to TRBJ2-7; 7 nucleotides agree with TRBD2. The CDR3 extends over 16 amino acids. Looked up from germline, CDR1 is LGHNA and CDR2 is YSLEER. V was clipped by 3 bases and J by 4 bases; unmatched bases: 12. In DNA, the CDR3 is TGCGCCAGCAGCCAGGATCCTCTAGCGGACCTATACGAGCAGTACTTC. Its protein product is CASSQDPLADLYEQYF.

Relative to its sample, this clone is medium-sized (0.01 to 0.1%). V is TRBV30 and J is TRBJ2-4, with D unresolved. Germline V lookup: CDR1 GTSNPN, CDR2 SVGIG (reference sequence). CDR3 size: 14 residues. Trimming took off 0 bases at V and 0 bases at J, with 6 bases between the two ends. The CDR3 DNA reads TGTGCCTGGAGTGTTACTCTAGCCAAAAACATTCAGTACTTC. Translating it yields CAWSVTLAKNIQYF.